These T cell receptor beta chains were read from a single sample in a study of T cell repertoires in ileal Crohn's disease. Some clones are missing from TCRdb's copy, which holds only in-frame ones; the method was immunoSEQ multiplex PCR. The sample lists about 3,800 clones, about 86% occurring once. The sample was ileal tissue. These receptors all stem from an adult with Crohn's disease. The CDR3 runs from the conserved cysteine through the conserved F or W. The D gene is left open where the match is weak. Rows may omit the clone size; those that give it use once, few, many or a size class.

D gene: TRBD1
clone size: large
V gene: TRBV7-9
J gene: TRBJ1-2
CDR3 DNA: TGTGCCAGCAGCTCCGACAGGGGAAGGGTCTATGGCTACACCTTC
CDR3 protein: CASSSDRGRVYGYTF

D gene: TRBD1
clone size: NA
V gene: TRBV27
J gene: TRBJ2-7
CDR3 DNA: TGTGCCAGCAGGACAGGGGGCGGTCTGCAGTACTTC
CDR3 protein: CASRTGGGLQYF

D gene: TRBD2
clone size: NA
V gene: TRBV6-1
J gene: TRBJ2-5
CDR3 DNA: TGTGCCAGCAGTGAAGCTCTAGCGGGGGGGTACGAGACCCAGTACTTC
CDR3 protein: CASSEALAGGYETQYF

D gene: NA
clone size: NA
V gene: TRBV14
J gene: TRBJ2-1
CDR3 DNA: TGTGCCAGCAGCCAAGGCAGATTGCGGGTGAAACCCAATGAGCAGTTCTTC
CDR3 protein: CASSQGRLRVKPNEQFF

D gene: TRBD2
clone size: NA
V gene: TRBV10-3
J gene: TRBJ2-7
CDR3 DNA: TGTGCCATCGACCCAGCGGGAGGACTACCCTACGAGCAGTACTTC
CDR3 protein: CAIDPAGGLPYEQYF

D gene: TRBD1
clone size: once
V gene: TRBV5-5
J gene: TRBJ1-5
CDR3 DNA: TGTGCCAGCAGCCGGACAGGGGATCGCAATCAGCCCCAGCATTTT
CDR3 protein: CASSRTGDRNQPQHF

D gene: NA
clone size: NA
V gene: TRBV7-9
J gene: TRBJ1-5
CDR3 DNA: TGTGCCTGCTCCTCCGGGGGGGATGGTCAGCCCCAGCATTTT
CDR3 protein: CACSSGGDGQPQHF

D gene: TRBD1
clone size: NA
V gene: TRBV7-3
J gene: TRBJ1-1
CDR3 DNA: TGTGCCAGCAGCTTAATAGGGACAGGGGACACTGAAGCTTTCTTT
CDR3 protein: CASSLIGTGDTEAFF

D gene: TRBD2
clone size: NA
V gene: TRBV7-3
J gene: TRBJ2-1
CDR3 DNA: TGTGCCAGCAGCTTATACCCGGGGGGAATTAACAATGAGCAGTTCTTC
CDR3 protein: CASSLYPGGINNEQFF

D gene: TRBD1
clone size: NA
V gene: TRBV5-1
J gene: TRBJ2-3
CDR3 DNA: TGCGCCAGCAGCTGGGACAGGGTCGCAGATACGCAGTATTTT
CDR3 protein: CASSWDRVADTQYF

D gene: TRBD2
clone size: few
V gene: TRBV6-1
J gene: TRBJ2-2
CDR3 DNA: TGTGCCAGCAGTGAACTAGCGGGGGTGGCCGGGGAGCTGTTTTTT
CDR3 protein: CASSELAGVAGELFF

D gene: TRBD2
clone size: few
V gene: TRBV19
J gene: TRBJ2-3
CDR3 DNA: TGTGCCAGTAGTACAGGACTAGCGGCCACAGATACGCAGTATTTT
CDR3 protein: CASSTGLAATDTQYF

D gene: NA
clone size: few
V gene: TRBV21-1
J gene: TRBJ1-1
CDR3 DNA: TGTGCCAGCAGCTTACGGGAGGCCCTAGCTGTTAGCACTGAAGCTTTCTTT
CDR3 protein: CASSLREALAVSTEAFF

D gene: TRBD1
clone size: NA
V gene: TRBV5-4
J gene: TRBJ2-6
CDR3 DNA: TGTGCCAGCAGCTCCGAGGGGGCCAGCCTAACACCATCTGGGGCCAACGTCCTGACTTTC
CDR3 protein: CASSSEGASLTPSGANVLTF

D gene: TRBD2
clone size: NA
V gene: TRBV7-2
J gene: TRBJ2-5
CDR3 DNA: TGTGCCAGCAGCTTATTAAGTTCCCCGGGGGGAGGAGAGACCCAGTACTTC
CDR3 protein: CASSLLSSPGGGETQYF

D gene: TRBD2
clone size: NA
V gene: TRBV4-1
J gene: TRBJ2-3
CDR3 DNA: TGCGCCAGCAGCCAAGCGGGGGGGAGCACAGATACGCAGTATTTT
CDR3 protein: CASSQAGGSTDTQYF

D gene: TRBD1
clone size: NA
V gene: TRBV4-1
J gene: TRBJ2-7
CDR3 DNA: TGCGCCAGCAGCCTGACAGGGGGCTACGAGCAGTACTTC
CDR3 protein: CASSLTGGYEQYF

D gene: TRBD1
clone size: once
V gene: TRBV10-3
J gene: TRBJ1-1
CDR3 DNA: TGTGCCATCAGAACGACAGGGCCTGAAGCTTTCTTT
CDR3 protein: CAIRTTGPEAFF

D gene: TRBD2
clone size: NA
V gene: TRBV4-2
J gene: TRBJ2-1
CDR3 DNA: TGTGCCAGCAGCCAAGTCCTAGCGGGGGGTGGTGAGCAGTTCTTC
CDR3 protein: CASSQVLAGGGEQFF

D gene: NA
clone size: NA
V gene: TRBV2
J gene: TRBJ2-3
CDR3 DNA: TGTGCCAGCAGTGAACTGGAGGCAGATACGCAGTATTTT
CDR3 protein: CASSELEADTQYF

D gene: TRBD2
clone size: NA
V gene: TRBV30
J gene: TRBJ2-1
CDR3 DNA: TGTGCCTGGAGTGCGCCTAGCGGGAGGAATGAGCAGTTCTTC
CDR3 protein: CAWSAPSGRNEQFF

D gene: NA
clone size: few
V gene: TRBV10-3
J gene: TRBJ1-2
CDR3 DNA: TGTGCCTCCGGACAGTCGGCTGGCTACACCTTC
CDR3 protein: CASGQSAGYTF

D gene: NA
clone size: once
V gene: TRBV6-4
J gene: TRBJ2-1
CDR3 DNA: TGTGCCAGCAGTGCTCCCTCCTGTGAGCAGTTCTTC
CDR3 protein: CASSAPSCEQFF

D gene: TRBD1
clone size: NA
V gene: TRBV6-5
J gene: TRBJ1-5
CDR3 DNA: TGTGCCAGCAGAACAGGGGCGGAACAGCCCCAGCATTTT
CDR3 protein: CASRTGAEQPQHF

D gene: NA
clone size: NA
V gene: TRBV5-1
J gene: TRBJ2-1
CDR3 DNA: TGCGCCAGCAGCTCCCTCTTCTCAGGGGTCAATGAGCAGTTCTTC
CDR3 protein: CASSSLFSGVNEQFF

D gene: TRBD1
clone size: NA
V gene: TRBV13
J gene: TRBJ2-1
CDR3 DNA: TGTGCCAGCAGCTTAGGGCAAGACAGGGGGCGCGTGAATGAGCAGTTCTTC
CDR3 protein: CASSLGQDRGRVNEQFF

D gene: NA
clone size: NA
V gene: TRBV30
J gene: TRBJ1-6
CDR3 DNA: TGTGCCCGCGAATCGGGACTTGGGAATTCACCCCTCCACTTT
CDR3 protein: CARESGLGNSPLHF

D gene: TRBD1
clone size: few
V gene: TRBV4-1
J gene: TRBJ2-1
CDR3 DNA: TGCGCCAGCAGCCAGGCCGTCCCGGGACAGCAAAACAATGAGCAGTTCTTC
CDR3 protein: CASSQAVPGQQNNEQFF

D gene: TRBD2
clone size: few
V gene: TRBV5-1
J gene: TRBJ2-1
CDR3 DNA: TGCGCCAGCAGCTATGGCGGGGGGGACCACAATGAGCAGTTCTTC
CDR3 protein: CASSYGGGDHNEQFF

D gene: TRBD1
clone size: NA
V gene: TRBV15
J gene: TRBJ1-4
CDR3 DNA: TGTGCCACCAGCAGAGATCGGACCGGGACAGGGACCTCGAATGAAAAACTGTTTTTT
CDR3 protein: CATSRDRTGTGTSNEKLFF

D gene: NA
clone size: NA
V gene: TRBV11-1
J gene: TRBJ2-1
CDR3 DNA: TGTGCCAGCAGCTTATTTGTAACCCTACTCAATGAGCAGTTCTTC
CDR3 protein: CASSLFVTLLNEQFF

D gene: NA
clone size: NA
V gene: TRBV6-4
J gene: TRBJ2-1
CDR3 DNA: TGTGCCAGCAGTGAAAGCGGCCCCTCCAATGAGCAGTTCTTC
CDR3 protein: CASSESGPSNEQFF

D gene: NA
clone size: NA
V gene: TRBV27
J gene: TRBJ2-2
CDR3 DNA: TGTGCCAGCAGGATCAACAGGGACACCGGGGAGCTGTTTTTT
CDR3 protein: CASRINRDTGELFF

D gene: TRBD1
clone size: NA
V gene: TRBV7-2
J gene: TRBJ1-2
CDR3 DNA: TGTGCCAGCAGCTTAAGTGGGGGGACAGGATCTAACTATGGCTACACCTTC
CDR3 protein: CASSLSGGTGSNYGYTF

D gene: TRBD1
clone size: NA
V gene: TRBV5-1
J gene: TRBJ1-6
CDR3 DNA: TGCGCCAGCCGAGAGGGGGCGCCTGTAAGTTCACCCCTCCACTTT
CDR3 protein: CASREGAPVSSPLHF

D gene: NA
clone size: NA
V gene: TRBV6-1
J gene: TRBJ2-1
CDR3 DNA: TGTGCCAGCAGCGAGGGGGGGCTAGGGAATGAGCAGTTCTTC
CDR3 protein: CASSEGGLGNEQFF

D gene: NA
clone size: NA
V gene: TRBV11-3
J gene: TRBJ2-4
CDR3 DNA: TGTGCCAGCAGCCCCTCCGAGGCATGGGTAGCCAAAAACATTCAGTACTTC
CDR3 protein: CASSPSEAWVAKNIQYF

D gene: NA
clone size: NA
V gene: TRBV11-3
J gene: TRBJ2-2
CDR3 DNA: TGTGCCAGCAGGCGCGGTGGACAGATGAACACCGGGGAGCTGTTTTTT
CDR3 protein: CASRRGGQMNTGELFF

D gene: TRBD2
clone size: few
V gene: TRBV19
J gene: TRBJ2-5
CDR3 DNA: TGTGCCAGTAGTGCTCTAGCGGGAGGTGTGTACTTC
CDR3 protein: CASSALAGGVYF

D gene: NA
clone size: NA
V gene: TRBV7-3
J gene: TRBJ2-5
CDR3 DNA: TGTGCCAGCAGCTCCAGGACTTCGCTCGGGGAGACCCAGTACTTC
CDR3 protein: CASSSRTSLGETQYF

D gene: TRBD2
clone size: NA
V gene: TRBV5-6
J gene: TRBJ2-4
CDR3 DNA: TGTGCCAGCAGCTCACCTAGCGGGGGGGGCATTCAGTACTTC
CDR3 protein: CASSSPSGGGIQYF

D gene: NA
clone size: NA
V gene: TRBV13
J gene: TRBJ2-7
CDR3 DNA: TGTGCCAGCAGCTTAGGCCAGCGAGACGAGCAGTACTTC
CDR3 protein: CASSLGQRDEQYF

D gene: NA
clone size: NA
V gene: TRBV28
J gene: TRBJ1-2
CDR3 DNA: TGTGCCAGCAGTAACCGCCGGACAGATTATGGCTACACCTTC
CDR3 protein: CASSNRRTDYGYTF

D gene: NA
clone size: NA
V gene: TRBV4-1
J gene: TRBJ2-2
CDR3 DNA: TGCGCCAGCAGCCTGGCGGGCGGCGGGGAGCTGTTTTTT
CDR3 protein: CASSLAGGGELFF

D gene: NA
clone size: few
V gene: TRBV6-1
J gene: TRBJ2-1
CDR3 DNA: TGTGCCAGCAGTGAGGGAGGTGGTTCCTACAATGAGCAGTTCTTC
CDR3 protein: CASSEGGGSYNEQFF

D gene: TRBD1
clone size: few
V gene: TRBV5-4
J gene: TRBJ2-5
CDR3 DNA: TGTGCCAGCAGCTTGACAGGGGAGGAGACCCAGTACTTC
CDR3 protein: CASSLTGEETQYF

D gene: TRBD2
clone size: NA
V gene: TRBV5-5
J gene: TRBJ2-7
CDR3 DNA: TGTGCCAGCAGCTTGGTTGGGGACTACTCCTACGAGCAGTACTTC
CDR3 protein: CASSLVGDYSYEQYF

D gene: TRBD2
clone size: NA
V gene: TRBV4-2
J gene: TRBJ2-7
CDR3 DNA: TGTGCCAGCAGCCAAGATCGGGCGGGGGGTCTCAACGAGCAGTACTTC
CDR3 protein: CASSQDRAGGLNEQYF

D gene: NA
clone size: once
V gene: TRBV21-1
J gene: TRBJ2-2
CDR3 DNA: TGTGCCAGCAGCAAAGTGAGGGGGCGGAACACCGGGGAGCTGTTTTTT
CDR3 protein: CASSKVRGRNTGELFF

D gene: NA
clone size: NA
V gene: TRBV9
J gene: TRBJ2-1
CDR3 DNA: TGTGCCAGCAGCCCGTCAGTTTCTAGCTCCTACAATGAGCAGTTCTTC
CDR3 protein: CASSPSVSSSYNEQFF

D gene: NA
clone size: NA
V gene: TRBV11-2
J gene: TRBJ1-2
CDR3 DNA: TGTGCCAGCAGCTTAACAACGGACACGACGGGCTACACCTTC
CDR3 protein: CASSLTTDTTGYTF